This record concerns one TCR beta chain sequence. The source of the sample is a study of blood T cell repertoires in COVID-19. Study details: Collection of acute and convalescent COVID-19 samples took place in the United States, Italy and Spain.

The V and J ends lost 8 bases and 1 base, in that order; junction bases with no gene match: 11. In germline, CDR1 is LNHDA, CDR2 SQIVND (reference sequence). This CDR3 has 16 residues. Measured with immunoSEQ multiplex PCR; TCRdb has only the in-frame clones, and not every one. The data hold approximately 300,000 clones, with roughly 90% observed a single time. The chain is built from TRBV19 and TRBJ1-3; 7 bases match TRBD1. Sequences were obtained from peripheral blood. This clonotype was obtained from a man aged 35 to 55 with acute or convalescent COVID-19. The CDR3 DNA sequence: TGTGCCAGTGGACGAGGCAGGGGGGCGTCTGGAAACACCATATATTTT. This codes for CASGRGRGASGNTIYF.